This paragraph reports one T cell receptor beta chain. Its antigen is currently unknown. The sample belongs to a study of Graves' ophthalmopathy and Graves' hyperthyroidism. Study-wide results and limits: Blood shared most expanded thyroid clonotypes above 0.001 frequency. A model built from 13 signatures distinguished ophthalmopathy from stable hyperthyroidism with approximately 89% sensitivity and approximately 80% specificity.

Clinical symptoms, serum thyroxine, TRAb, thyroid ultrasound and orbital computed tomography determined diagnosis. RNA transcripts yielded amplified TCR beta CDR3 regions. HTBI-primed RT-PCR formed the first round, and a multiplex PCR formed the second. TCRdb recomputed calls from the multiplex PCR reads with MiXCR, one row per CDR3 protein. Of about 550,000 distinct CDR3 sequences in the sample, approximately 35% were seen once. This CDR3 is built from 18 residues. The germline V gene encodes CDR1 SQVTM and CDR2 ANQGSEA. Sequencing was done on a sample of peripheral blood or thyroid tissue (not recorded which). This chain joins TRBV29-1 and TRBJ1-6; TRBD1 is a possible D gene (6 bases). This receptor was identified in an adult man with Graves' hyperthyroidism. CDR3 loop: CQRCTPPGQSSYNSPLHF. The CDR3 region has the DNA TGCCAGCGGTGTACTCCCCCGGGACAAAGCTCCTATAATTCACCCCTCCACTTT.